The clone carrying this TCR beta chain occurred a few times. Its matching antigen is unknown. The data were taken from a study of post-analysis software for immune sequencing data. Looking at the study overall: Relapsing-remitting, secondary progressive and progressive-relapsing multiple sclerosis were all included among the disease courses.

Libraries were made from TCR beta cDNA, and they carried unique molecular identifiers. TCRdb analysed the PCR reads with MiXCR anew, one entry per CDR3 protein. The sample has about 160,000 distinct CDR3 sequences; roughly 34% are singletons. Notes on the study in general: Normalized Chao1 diversity in multiple sclerosis patients fell significantly below that of controls. By F measure, samples from a shared preparation batch strongly co-clustered.

Sequencing used blood, obtained after autologous hematopoietic stem cell transplantation. The sequence derives from a girl aged 5-17 years with multiple sclerosis.

The CDR3, as DNA: TGTGCCAGCAGCCAAGAGCCAGGGGGGACCCAAGAGACCCAGTACTTC. Translation gives CASSQEPGGTQETQYF. The V gene is TRBV3-1, the J gene TRBJ2-5; a possible D gene is TRBD1 (7 bases). Trimming took off 0 bases at V and 1 base at J, with 12 bases between the two ends. The CDR3 is made up of 16 amino acids. Germline V gene lookup returns CDR1 LGHDT and CDR2 YNNKEL (reference sequence).